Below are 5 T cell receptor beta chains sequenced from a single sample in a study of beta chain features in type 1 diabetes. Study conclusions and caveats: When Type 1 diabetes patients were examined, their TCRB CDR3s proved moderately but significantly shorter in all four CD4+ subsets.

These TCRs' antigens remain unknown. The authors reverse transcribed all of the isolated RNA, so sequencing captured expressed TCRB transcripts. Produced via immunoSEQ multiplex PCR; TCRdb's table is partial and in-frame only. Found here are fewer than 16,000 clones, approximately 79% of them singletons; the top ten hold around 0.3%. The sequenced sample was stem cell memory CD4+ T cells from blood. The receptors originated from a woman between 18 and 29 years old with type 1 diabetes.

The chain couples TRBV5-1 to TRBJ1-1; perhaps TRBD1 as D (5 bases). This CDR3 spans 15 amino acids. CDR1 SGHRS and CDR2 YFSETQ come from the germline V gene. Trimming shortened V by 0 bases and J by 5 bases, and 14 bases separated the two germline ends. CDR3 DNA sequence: TGCGCCAGCAGCTTGGCGGGACCTGGGAGGACTGAAGCTTTCTTT. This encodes CASSLAGPGRTEAFF.

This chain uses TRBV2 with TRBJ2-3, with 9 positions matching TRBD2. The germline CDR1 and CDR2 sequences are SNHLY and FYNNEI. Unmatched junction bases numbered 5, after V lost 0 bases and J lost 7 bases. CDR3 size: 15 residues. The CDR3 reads CASSEASGSRYTQYF. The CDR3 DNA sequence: TGTGCCAGCAGTGAAGCTAGCGGGAGTCGGTATACGCAGTATTTT.

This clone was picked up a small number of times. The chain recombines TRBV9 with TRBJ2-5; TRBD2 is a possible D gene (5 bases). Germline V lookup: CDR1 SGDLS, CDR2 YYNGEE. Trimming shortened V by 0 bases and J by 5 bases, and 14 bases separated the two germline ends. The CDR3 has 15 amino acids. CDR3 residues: CASSVGGRVWETQYF. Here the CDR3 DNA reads TGTGCCAGCAGCGTAGGAGGGCGGGTTTGGGAGACCCAGTACTTC.

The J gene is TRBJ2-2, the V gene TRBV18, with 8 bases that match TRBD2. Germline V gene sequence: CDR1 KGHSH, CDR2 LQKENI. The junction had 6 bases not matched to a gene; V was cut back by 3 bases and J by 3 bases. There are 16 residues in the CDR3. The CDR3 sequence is CASSPSGSPDTGELFF. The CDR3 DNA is TGTGCCAGCTCACCCAGCGGGAGCCCCGACACCGGGGAGCTGTTTTTT.

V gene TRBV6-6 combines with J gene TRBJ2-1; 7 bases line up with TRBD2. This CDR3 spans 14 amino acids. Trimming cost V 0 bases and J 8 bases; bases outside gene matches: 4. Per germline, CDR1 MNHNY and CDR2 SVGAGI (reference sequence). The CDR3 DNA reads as TGTGCCAGCAGTTACTCGACTGGGAGGGATGAGCAGTTCTTC. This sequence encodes CASSYSTGRDEQFF.